The clone carrying this TCR beta chain was detected only once. The junction shows a germline mismatch at one end, possibly a read error. The method was immunoSEQ multiplex PCR; TCRdb's version includes in-frame clones alone and lacks a portion of them. Of roughly 300,000 clones in the sample, 80% to 90% were seen once. The sample is drawn from a study of blood T cell repertoires in COVID-19. Germline CDR1 MNHNS, CDR2 SASEGT. This CDR3 is 17 amino acids long. The sequence was obtained from a woman between 18 and 30 years old who had recovered from COVID-19. Source material: PBMCs or T cells enriched from blood (not recorded which). The chain links TRBV6-1 to TRBJ2-3, with D unresolved. The CDR3 nucleotides are TGTGCCAGCAGTGGGAGCCCACATCCTTCCGGCACCGATACGCAGTATTTT. Its protein product is CASSGSPHPSGTDTQYF.